This TCR beta chain was captured in a study of OX40 agonist ivuxolimab in advanced cancers. In the study overall: Ivuxolimab, which targeted the costimulatory receptor OX40 (CD134), was an agonistic, fully human IgG2 monoclonal antibody. Intravenous ivuxolimab was administered to patients every 2 weeks at six dose levels: 0.01, 0.1, 0.3, 1.5, 3 and 10 mg/kg. Of the 50 to 55 dose-escalation patients, hepatocellular carcinoma was present in approximately 20, melanoma in about 15, renal cell carcinoma in 9 and head and neck cancer in 9. In the dose-escalation cohort, over 65% of patients were male, and the mean age was around 60 years, with a range of roughly 20 to 85. Prior anti-PD-1, anti-PD-L1 or anti-CTLA-4 therapy was permitted, and 30% to 50% of dose-escalation patients had received checkpoint inhibitors. Partial responses occurred in three dose-escalation patients: two with cutaneous melanoma and one with hepatocellular carcinoma. The point of sequencing TCRbeta in the periphery was to test whether ivuxolimab changed TCR sequence diversity and drove clonal T-cell expansion. The monotherapy dose-escalation portion (N of about 50 patients) of the phase I ivuxolimab trial is reported in the paper.

Genomic DNA was isolated from the sorted cells so that the TCRbeta CDR3 region could be sequenced. TCRbeta CDR3 regions were sequenced using the immunoSEQ Assay. Here the immuneACCESS table is served through TCRdb, limited to in-frame sequences with V and J called. Missing clones are a known gap in these copies; in checked studies unresolved V genes cover under half, and the rest lacks a known reason. For this sample the table gives about 96,000 clones, of which about 90% were detected only once. The ten top clones hold about 1.5% of the sample. The trial excluded patients who had a history of autoimmune disease or were on systemic immunosuppression. Peripheral blood for TCR sequencing was drawn from every dose cohort at baseline, at cycle 4 day 1 and at cycle 7 day 1. The samples were taken from a phase I, first-in-human, multicenter, open-label dose-escalation trial of ivuxolimab. Adults with locally advanced or metastatic melanoma, renal cell, hepatocellular, or head and neck squamous cell carcinoma were enrolled in the trial. CD4+ and CD8+ T cells were sorted separately from peripheral blood before TCR sequencing.

Study-wide conclusions, independent of this receptor: Which antigens the clonally expanded peripheral T cells were specific for was not determined. In partial responders in the 0.1-3.0 mg/kg groups, normalized peripheral clonal expansion was found to be among the lowest, especially among CD8+ T cells. At doses from 0.1 to 3.0 mg/kg, clonal expansion was seen in both CD4+ and CD8+ blood T cells between baseline and week 6. After ivuxolimab, expanded clones were on average more numerous among CD8+ T cells than among CD4+ T cells. Low levels of normalized T-cell clonal expansion were also seen in some patients who did not respond.

The CDR3 runs 14 amino acids, cysteine and phenylalanine included. Only the CDR3 DNA stays, 42 bases, in frame from base 1. As for this clone: There is no known antigen for this receptor. No clone much larger than this one lies a single base away; base qualities are absent.

Recombination linked TRBV23-1 to TRBJ2-5, with 11 bases matching TRBD2. Matching the DNA end better, TRBJ2-7 makes the J call doubtful. TRBV23-1 is classed as an ORF, of uncertain function. Sequencing was performed on CD4+ or CD8+ T cells sorted from blood, taken in a trial of the OX40 agonist ivuxolimab. The clonotype originates from an adult with an advanced solid tumor such as melanoma, head and neck, liver or kidney cancer. CDR3 protein: CASSLPSGRYEQYF. The nucleotide sequence reads as follows: TGCGCCAGCAGTCTGCCTAGCGGGAGGTACGAGCAGTACTTC.